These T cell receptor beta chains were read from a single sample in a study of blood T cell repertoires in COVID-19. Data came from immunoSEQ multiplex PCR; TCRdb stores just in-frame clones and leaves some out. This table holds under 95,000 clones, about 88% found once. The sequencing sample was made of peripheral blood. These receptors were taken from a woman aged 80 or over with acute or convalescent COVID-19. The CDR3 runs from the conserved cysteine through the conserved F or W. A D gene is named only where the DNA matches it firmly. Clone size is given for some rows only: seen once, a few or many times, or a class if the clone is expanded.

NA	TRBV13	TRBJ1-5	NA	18	CASSSRAEWGNSNQPQHF	TGTGCCAGCAGCTCGCGGGCGGAATGGGGAAATAGCAATCAGCCCCAGCATTTT
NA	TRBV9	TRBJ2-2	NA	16	CASSADTSSMAGELFF	TGTGCCAGCAGCGCCGATACTAGTTCAATGGCCGGGGAGCTGTTTTTT
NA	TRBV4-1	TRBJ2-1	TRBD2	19	CASSPGPWASGTRTNEQFF	TGCGCCAGCAGCCCAGGACCTTGGGCTAGCGGCACGAGGACCAATGAGCAGTTCTTC
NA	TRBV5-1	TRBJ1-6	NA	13	CASSPGGNSPLHF	TGCGCCAGCAGCCCGGGGGGGAATTCACCCCTCCACTTT
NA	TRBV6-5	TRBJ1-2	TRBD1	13	CASSQPGQYGYTF	TGTGCCAGCAGCCAGCCGGGACAGTATGGCTACACCTTC
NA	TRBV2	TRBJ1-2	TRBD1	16	CASSVQQGAVSYGYTF	TGTGCCAGCAGCGTACAACAGGGGGCGGTATCCTATGGCTACACCTTC
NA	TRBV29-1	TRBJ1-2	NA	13	CSVGAANLYGYTF	TGCAGCGTGGGAGCAGCAAACCTCTATGGCTACACCTTC
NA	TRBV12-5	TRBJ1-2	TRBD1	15	CASGSVRGRLDGYTF	TGTGCTAGTGGTTCTGTCAGGGGGCGGTTGGATGGCTACACCTTC
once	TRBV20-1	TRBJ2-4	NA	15	CSASRPLGAKNIQYF	TGCAGTGCTAGTAGACCCCTAGGAGCCAAAAACATTCAGTACTTC
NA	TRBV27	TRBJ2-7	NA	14	CASSVTGSSYEQYF	TGTGCCAGCAGTGTGACAGGAAGCTCCTACGAGCAGTACTTC
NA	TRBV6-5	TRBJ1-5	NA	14	CASGALGSNQPQHF	TGTGCCAGCGGGGCGTTGGGTAGCAATCAGCCCCAGCATTTT
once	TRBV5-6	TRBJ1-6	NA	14	CASSGNRVASPLHF	TGTGCCAGCAGCGGAAACCGGGTCGCGTCACCCCTCCACTTT
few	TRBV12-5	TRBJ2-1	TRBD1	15	CASGSDRAPDNEQFF	TGTGCTAGTGGTTCCGACAGGGCCCCCGACAATGAGCAGTTCTTC
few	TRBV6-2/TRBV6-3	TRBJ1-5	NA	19	CASSYSKALGAYSNQPQHF	TGTGCCAGCAGTTACTCGAAGGCCCTGGGGGCGTATAGCAATCAGCCCCAGCATTTT
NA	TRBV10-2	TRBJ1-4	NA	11	CASRDSEKLFF	TGCGCCAGCAGGGACAGCGAAAAACTGTTTTTT
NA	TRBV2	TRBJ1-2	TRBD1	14	CASSVQGLNYGYTF	TGTGCCAGCAGTGTACAGGGGCTTAACTATGGCTACACCTTC
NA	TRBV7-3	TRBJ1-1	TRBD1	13	CASSSTGLTEAFF	TGTGCCAGCAGCTCGACAGGGCTCACTGAAGCTTTCTTT
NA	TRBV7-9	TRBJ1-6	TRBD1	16	CASTRGSGQYNSPLHF	TGTGCCAGCACTCGCGGTTCGGGACAGTATAATTCACCCCTCCACTTT
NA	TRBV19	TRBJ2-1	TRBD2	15	CASRTSGGSYNEQFF	TGTGCCAGTAGAACTAGCGGGGGGTCTTACAATGAGCAGTTCTTC
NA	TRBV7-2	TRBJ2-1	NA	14	CASSYRGAVFEQFF	TGTGCCAGCAGCTACAGAGGAGCGGTTTTTGAGCAGTTCTTC
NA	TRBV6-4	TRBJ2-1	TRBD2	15	CASSDTASGGLPPFF	TGTGCCAGCAGTGACACGGCTAGCGGGGGCCTCCCCCCGTTCTTC
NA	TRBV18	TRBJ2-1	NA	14	CASSPISSYNEQFF	TGTGCCAGCTCACCAATTAGCTCCTACAATGAGCAGTTCTTC
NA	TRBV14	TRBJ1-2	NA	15	CASSQDTGTFRGYTF	TGTGCCAGCAGCCAAGATACAGGAACCTTCCGAGGCTACACCTTC
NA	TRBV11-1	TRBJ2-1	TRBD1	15	CASSFSDRLYNEQFF	TGTGCCAGCAGCTTTTCGGACAGGCTATACAATGAGCAGTTCTTC
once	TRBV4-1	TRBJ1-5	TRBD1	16	CASSQETGAWNQPQHF	TGCGCCAGCAGCCAAGAGACAGGGGCATGGAATCAGCCCCAGCATTTT
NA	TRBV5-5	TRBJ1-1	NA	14	CASSLVPGGTEAFF	TGTGCCAGCAGCTTGGTTCCGGGGGGCACTGAAGCTTTCTTT
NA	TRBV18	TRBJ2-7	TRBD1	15	CASSQTGTGGYEQYF	TGTGCCAGCTCACAAACCGGGACAGGGGGCTACGAGCAGTACTTC
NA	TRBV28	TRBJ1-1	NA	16	CASSLNRGAGNTEAFF	TGTGCCAGCAGTTTAAATCGGGGGGCGGGGAACACTGAAGCTTTCTTT
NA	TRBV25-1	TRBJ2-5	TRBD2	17	CASSEEARGGERETQYF	TGTGCCAGCAGTGAGGAGGCGCGGGGGGGTGAGAGAGAGACCCAGTACTTC
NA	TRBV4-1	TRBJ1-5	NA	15	CASSQEPGGGGAQHF	TGCGCCAGCAGCCAAGAGCCAGGCGGGGGGGGAGCCCAGCATTTT
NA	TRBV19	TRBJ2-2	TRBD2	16	CASNPGLAGVTGELFF	TGTGCCAGTAATCCTGGACTAGCGGGGGTCACCGGGGAGCTGTTTTTT
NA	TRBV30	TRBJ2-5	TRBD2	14	CAWRRGLLQETQYF	TGTGCCTGGAGGCGGGGACTACTCCAAGAGACCCAGTACTTC
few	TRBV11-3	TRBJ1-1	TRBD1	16	CASSLGDRGSNTEAFF	TGTGCCAGCAGCTTAGGAGACAGGGGGAGCAACACTGAAGCTTTCTTT
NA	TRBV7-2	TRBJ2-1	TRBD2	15	CASSFYSGGAFEQFF	TGTGCCAGCAGCTTTTACAGCGGGGGGGCCTTTGAGCAGTTCTTC
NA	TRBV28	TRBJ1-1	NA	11	CAIASLGAAFF	TGTGCCATCGCCTCCCTTGGGGCAGCTTTCTTT
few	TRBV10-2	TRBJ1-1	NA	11	CASDGGVEAFF	TGCGCCAGCGACGGGGGTGTAGAAGCTTTCTTT
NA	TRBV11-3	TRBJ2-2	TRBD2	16	CASSLMAGGGTGELFF	TGTGCCAGCAGCTTAATGGCGGGGGGTGGCACCGGGGAGCTGTTTTTT
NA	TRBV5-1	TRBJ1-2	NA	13	CASSLTEFYGYTF	TGCGCCAGCAGCTTAACAGAATTCTATGGCTACACCTTC
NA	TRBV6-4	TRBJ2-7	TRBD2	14	CASSLVAGSYEQYF	TGTGCCAGCAGTTTGGTAGCGGGGTCCTACGAGCAGTACTTC
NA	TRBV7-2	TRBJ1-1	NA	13	CASSSDSGTLAFF	TGTGCCAGCAGCTCGGACAGCGGAACTCTAGCTTTCTTT
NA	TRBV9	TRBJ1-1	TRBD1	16	CASSVMGTGSDTEAFF	TGTGCCAGCAGCGTAATGGGGACAGGGTCTGACACTGAAGCTTTCTTT
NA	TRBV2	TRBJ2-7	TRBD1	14	CASSRGPPSGEQYF	TGTGCCAGCAGTAGGGGGCCCCCCTCGGGGGAGCAGTACTTC
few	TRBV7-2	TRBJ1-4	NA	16	CASSFGRDATNEKLFF	TGTGCCAGCAGCTTCGGGAGGGATGCAACTAATGAAAAACTGTTTTTT
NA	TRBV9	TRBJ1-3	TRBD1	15	CASSASGTGWNTIYF	TGTGCCAGCAGCGCCTCCGGGACAGGGTGGAACACCATATATTTT
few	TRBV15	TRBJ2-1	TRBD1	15	CATSREKTGLNEQFF	TGTGCCACCAGCAGGGAAAAGACAGGGCTCAATGAGCAGTTCTTC
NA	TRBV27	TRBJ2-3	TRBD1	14	CASSLGTGIDTQYF	TGTGCCAGCAGCCTCGGGACAGGGATAGATACGCAGTATTTT
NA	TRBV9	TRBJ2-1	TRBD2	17	CASSARTSGGAIYEQFF	TGTGCCAGCAGCGCCCGGACTAGCGGGGGGGCCATATATGAGCAGTTCTTC
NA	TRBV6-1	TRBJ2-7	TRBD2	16	CASSEVGTSGFYEQYF	TGTGCCAGCAGTGAGGTGGGGACTAGCGGGTTCTACGAGCAGTACTTC
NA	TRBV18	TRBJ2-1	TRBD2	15	CASSTGLAGYNEQFF	TGTGCCAGCTCAACCGGACTAGCGGGATACAATGAGCAGTTCTTC
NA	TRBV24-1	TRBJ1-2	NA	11	CATSDSYGYTF	TGTGCCACCAGTGACTCCTATGGCTACACCTTC
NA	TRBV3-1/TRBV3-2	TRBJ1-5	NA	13	CASSQDLNQPQHF	TGTGCCAGCAGCCAAGATCTAAATCAGCCCCAGCATTTT
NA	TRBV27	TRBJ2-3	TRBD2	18	CASSSVLAGGHGTDTQYF	TGTGCCAGCAGTTCCGTACTAGCGGGGGGCCATGGCACAGATACGCAGTATTTT
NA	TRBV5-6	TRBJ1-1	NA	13	CASSSGQSVEAFF	TGTGCCAGCAGCTCAGGACAGTCGGTGGAAGCTTTCTTT
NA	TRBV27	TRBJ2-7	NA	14	CASSRQIFTYEQYF	TGTGCCAGCAGTCGACAGATATTCACCTACGAGCAGTACTTC
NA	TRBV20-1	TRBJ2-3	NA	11	CSAIPGDTQYF	TGCAGTGCTATTCCCGGAGATACGCAGTATTTT
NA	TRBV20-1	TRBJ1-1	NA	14	CSASRQGGNTEAFF	TGCAGTGCTAGTAGGCAGGGTGGGAACACTGAAGCTTTCTTT
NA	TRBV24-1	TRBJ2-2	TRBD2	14	CATGGSANTGELFF	TGTGCCACCGGCGGGAGCGCGAACACCGGGGAGCTGTTTTTT